The 18 T cell receptor beta chains presented below share a single source sample, sequenced in a study of PD-L1 blockade in urothelial cancer. The protocol was immunoSEQ multiplex PCR, while the TCRdb copy is restricted to in-frame clones and leaves out a portion. The sample records tens of thousands of clones, over 75% being singletons. The sequenced sample was PBMCs, obtained around atezolizumab (anti-PD-L1) treatment. These receptors were collected from a man aged 65-85 years with urothelial cancer.

The genes are TRBV9 and TRBJ2-7; 12 bases match TRBD2. The CDR3 is 16 amino acids. Germline CDR1 and CDR2: SGDLS and YYNGEE. Trimming removed 4 bases from V and 1 base from J; junction bases left unmatched: 6. The CDR3 region has the DNA TGTGCCAGCAGCTCAACACTAGCGGGAGGATCCTACGAGCAGTACTTC. Its protein is CASSSTLAGGSYEQYF.

This clone was seen a single time. This chain links TRBV29-1 with TRBJ2-3, with a weak D call TRBD1 (5 bases). Germline CDR1 reads SQVTM; CDR2 reads ANQGSEA. The CDR3 extends over 14 amino acids. Trimming took 0 bases from V and 0 from J, leaving 7 bases between them. CDR3 amino acids: CSVEDGASTDTQYF. The DNA for the CDR3 is TGCAGCGTTGAAGATGGGGCCAGCACAGATACGCAGTATTTT.

The J gene is TRBJ2-5, the V gene TRBV5-4; D is possibly TRBD2 (7 bases). Trimming shortened V by 0 bases and J by 5 bases, and 17 bases separated the two germline ends. The germline gives CDR1 SGHNT, CDR2 YYREEE (reference sequence). The CDR3 has 16 residues. This chain's CDR3 is CASSLAGGRGRETQYF. The CDR3 DNA reads TGTGCCAGCAGCTTGGCGGGAGGCAGGGGACGGGAGACCCAGTACTTC.

The genes are TRBV6-1 and TRBJ2-7; TRBD1 might be the D (6 bases). The germline V gene encodes CDR1 MNHNS and CDR2 SASEGT. V was cut by 1 base and J by 2 bases, with 15 bases left in between. This CDR3 has 16 amino acids. In nucleotides, the CDR3 is TGTGCCAGCAGTGAAGAACCTGGGACATTCACCTACGAGCAGTACTTC. Translated, it gives CASSEEPGTFTYEQYF.

The chain is built from TRBV9 and TRBJ2-1; TRBD2 matches at 11 bases. CDR3 length equals 17 residues. CDR1 is SGDLS and CDR2 is YYNGEE in the germline V gene. V trimming: 2 bases; J trimming: 4 bases; junction bases outside the gene matches: 8. CDR3 in amino acids: CASSVSTGTSGYNEQFF. CDR3 nucleotides: TGTGCCAGCAGCGTCTCAACCGGGACTAGCGGATACAATGAGCAGTTCTTC.

The chain couples TRBV30 to TRBJ2-7; 7 nucleotides align to TRBD2. V dropped 3 bases and J dropped 6; count of bases not matched to a gene: 8. The CDR3 spans 13 residues. The germline CDR1 and CDR2 sequences are GTSNPN and SVGIG (reference sequence). The chain's CDR3 is CAWSPGGVPEQYF. CDR3 bases: TGTGCCTGGAGCCCGGGGGGAGTTCCCGAGCAGTACTTC.

The rearrangement uses TRBV2 and TRBJ1-2; 7 bases match TRBD1. With V trimmed by 5 bases and J by 6 bases, 3 bases remained unmatched. The germline V gene has CDR1 SNHLY and CDR2 FYNNEI. The CDR3 spans 12 residues. The CDR3 nucleotides read TGTGCCAGCAGTAAGGGACAGAATGGCTACACCTTC. This gives the protein CASSKGQNGYTF.

V and J are TRBV20-1 and TRBJ2-5; possible D gene TRBD2, 6 bases. CDR3 length: 11 amino acids. V lost 6 bases to trimming and J lost 5 bases, with 10 bases between them. CDR1 is DFQATT and CDR2 is SNEGSKA in the germline V gene (reference sequence). CDR3 region: CSAPGEETQYF. CDR3 DNA: TGCAGTGCCCCGGGGGAGGAGACCCAGTACTTC.

The rearrangement uses TRBV10-1 and TRBJ2-1, with 11 nucleotides matching TRBD2. V shed 4 bases and J 2 bases; nucleotides not matched to a gene: 10. The CDR3 runs 18 residues. The V gene's germline CDR1 is WNHNN and CDR2 SYGVQD (reference sequence). CDR3 residues: CASSGWSGLAETYNEQFF. The CDR3, as DNA: TGCGCCAGCAGTGGTTGGTCGGGACTAGCGGAGACCTACAATGAGCAGTTCTTC.

J is TRBJ2-2 and V is TRBV9; 11 nucleotides agree with TRBD1. This CDR3 contains 15 residues. Per germline, CDR1 SGDLS and CDR2 YYNGEE. After removal of 4 bases from V and 4 bases from J, the junction contained 3 bases not matched to a gene. CDR3 residues: CASSFGTGGTGELFF. The CDR3 nucleotides read TGTGCCAGCAGCTTTGGGACAGGGGGCACCGGGGAGCTGTTTTTT.

This chain connects TRBV20-1 to TRBJ2-1; D is unclear. V shed 2 bases and J shed 8 bases, with 4 bases lying between them. The V gene's germline CDR1 is DFQATT and CDR2 SNEGSKA (reference sequence). This CDR3 spans 10 amino acids. The CDR3 bases are TGCAGTGCTAGACTCTATGAGCAGTTCTTC. This sequence encodes CSARLYEQFF.

The gene calls are TRBV27 and TRBJ2-1, with 8 bases matching TRBD2. The CDR3 is 14 amino acids. The V and J ends lost 5 bases and 7 bases, in that order; junction bases with no gene match: 7. Germline loops: CDR1 MNHEY, CDR2 SMNVEV (reference sequence). CDR3 region: CASSNLGTRNEQFF. The CDR3 DNA sequence: TGTGCCAGCAGTAACCTCGGGACTAGAAATGAGCAGTTCTTC.

The chain joins TRBV19 to TRBJ1-5; 9 nucleotides line up with TRBD1. The V gene's germline CDR1 is LNHDA and CDR2 SQIVND (reference sequence). This CDR3 is 14 amino acids long. V was pared by 5 bases and J by 6 bases, with 5 bases of the junction left unmatched. The CDR3 DNA is TGTGCCAGTAGTGAAGGACAGGGGCCTCAGCCCCAGCATTTT. Translation: CASSEGQGPQPQHF.

V is TRBV5-6 and J is TRBJ2-3; 9 bases map to TRBD1. Germline CDR1 reads SGHDT; CDR2 reads YYEEEE. This CDR3 comprises 14 residues. V was clipped by 0 bases and J by 4 bases; unmatched bases: 0. The CDR3 DNA is TGTGCCAGCAGCTTGGGACAGGGGGCAGATACGCAGTATTTT. The encoded protein is CASSLGQGADTQYF.

The V gene is TRBV6-6, the J gene TRBJ2-7, with D tentatively TRBD1 (5 bases). The V and J ends lost 2 bases and 2 bases respectively, with 10 bases between them. CDR1 and CDR2 from the germline V gene are MNHNY and SVGAGI (reference sequence). This CDR3 contains 14 residues. CDR3 protein: CASSYPTATYEQYF. In nucleotides, the CDR3 is TGTGCCAGCAGTTACCCGACAGCTACCTACGAGCAGTACTTC.

This sequence joins TRBV27 and TRBJ1-2, with TRBD1 matching over 12 bases. The CDR3 length is 15 residues. V dropped 4 bases and J dropped 8; count of bases not matched to a gene: 8. The germline CDR1 and CDR2 sequences are MNHEY and SMNVEV (reference sequence). This chain's CDR3 is CASSSGTGGPGGYTF. The CDR3 nucleotides read TGTGCCAGCAGTTCCGGGACAGGGGGCCCGGGGGGCTACACCTTC.

This chain connects TRBV25-1 to TRBJ1-1; TRBD1 matches 11 bases. The CDR3 totals 14 residues. Germline CDR1 reads MGHDK; CDR2 reads SYGVNS. Trimming at V came to 6 bases and at J to 5 bases, leaving 5 bases not matched to a gene. In nucleotides, the CDR3 is TGTGCCAGCAGGGCGGACAGGGGGCAAACTGAAGCTTTCTTT. Amino acids: CASRADRGQTEAFF.

The count of this clone is one. This chain links TRBV6-5 with TRBJ2-7, with 10 bases matching TRBD1. The CDR3 totals 14 residues. Trimming at V came to 9 bases and at J to 4 bases, leaving 9 bases not matched to a gene. Germline lookup yields CDR1 MNHEY and CDR2 SVGAGI. The CDR3 spells CASVRDRGSYEQYF. The CDR3 DNA is TGTGCCAGTGTCCGGGACAGGGGAAGTTACGAGCAGTACTTC.